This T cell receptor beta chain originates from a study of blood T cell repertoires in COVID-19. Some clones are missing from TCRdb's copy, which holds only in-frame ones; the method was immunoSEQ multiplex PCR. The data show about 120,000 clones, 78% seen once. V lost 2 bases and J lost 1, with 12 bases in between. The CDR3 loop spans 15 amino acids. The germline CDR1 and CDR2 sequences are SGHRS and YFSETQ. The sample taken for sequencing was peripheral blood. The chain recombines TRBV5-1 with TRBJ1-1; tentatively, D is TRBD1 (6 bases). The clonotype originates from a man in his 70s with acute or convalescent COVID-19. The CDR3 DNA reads TGCGCCAGCAGCTTCGGACAGCCTGGGAACACTGAAGCTTTCTTT. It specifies CASSFGQPGNTEAFF. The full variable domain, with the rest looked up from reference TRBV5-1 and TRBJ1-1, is KAGVTQTPRYLIKTRGQQVTLSCSPISGHRSVSWYQQTPGQGLQFLFEYFSETQRNKGNFPGRFSGRQFSNSRSEMNVSTLELGDSALYLCASSFGQPGNTEAFFGQGTRLTVV.